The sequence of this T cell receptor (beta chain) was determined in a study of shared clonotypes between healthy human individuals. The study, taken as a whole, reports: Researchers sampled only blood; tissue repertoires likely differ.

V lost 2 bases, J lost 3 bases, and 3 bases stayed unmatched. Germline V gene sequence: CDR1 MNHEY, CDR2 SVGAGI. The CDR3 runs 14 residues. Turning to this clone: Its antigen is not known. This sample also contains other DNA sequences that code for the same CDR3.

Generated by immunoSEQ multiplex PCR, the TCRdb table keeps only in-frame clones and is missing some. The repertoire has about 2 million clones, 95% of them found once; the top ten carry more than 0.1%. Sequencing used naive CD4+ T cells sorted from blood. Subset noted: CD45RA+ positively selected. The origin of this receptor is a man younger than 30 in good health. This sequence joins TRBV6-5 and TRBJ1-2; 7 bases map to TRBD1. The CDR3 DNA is TGTGCCAGCAGTTACCGAGACAGGGACTATGGCTACACCTTC. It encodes CASSYRDRDYGYTF.